A selection of T cell receptor beta chains follows, all from one sample in a study of Ad26.COV2.S vaccination and SARS-CoV-2 variants. Repertoires were generated with immunoSEQ multiplex PCR, while TCRdb's copy carries only in-frame clones and drops some. The sample shows 350,000 to 600,000 clones, 80% to 90% of them seen only once. The sample in question was peripheral blood, obtained in a trial of Ad26.COV2.S vaccine versus placebo. Receptors originate from a person between 18 and 65 years old who received the Ad26.COV2.S COVID-19 vaccine or a placebo. Both conserved end residues are part of each CDR3. A D gene is named only where the DNA matches it firmly. Some rows mark clone size as missing; the rest say once, few, many or name a class of expanded clone.

NA TRBJ2-7 TRBD1 TRBV11-3 CASSFQTGKSYEQYF TGTGCCAGCAGCTTCCAGACAGGGAAATCCTACGAGCAGTACTTC
once TRBJ2-1 NA TRBV6-5 CASSYSTASSYNEQFF TGTGCCAGCAGTTACTCAACGGCGAGCTCCTACAATGAGCAGTTCTTC
NA TRBJ2-7 TRBD1 TRBV30 CAYRPRTGWEQYF TGTGCCTACAGGCCTAGGACAGGGTGGGAGCAGTACTTC
once TRBJ2-1 TRBD1 TRBV5-4 CASRTGTGFTREFF TGTGCCAGCAGGACCGGGACAGGTTTCACTAGGGAGTTCTTC
NA TRBJ2-2 NA TRBV10-3 CAISDLGGPDTGELFF TGTGCCATCAGTGATCTGGGGGGGCCGGACACCGGGGAGCTGTTTTTT
NA TRBJ1-2 TRBD1 TRBV2 CASSATGTGLNYGYTF TGTGCCAGCAGCGCAACCGGGACAGGGTTAAACTATGGCTACACCTTC
NA TRBJ1-4 NA TRBV3-1/TRBV3-2 CASSPSNEKLFF TGTGCCAGCAGCCCTTCTAATGAAAAACTGTTTTTT
NA TRBJ2-3 TRBD2 TRBV7-9 CASSLREVSTDTQYF TGTGCCAGCAGCTTACGGGAGGTGAGCACAGATACGCAGTATTTT
NA TRBJ2-3 TRBD2 TRBV28 CASRPTIAGGPDTQYF TGTGCCAGCAGACCCACGATAGCGGGAGGGCCAGATACGCAGTATTTT
NA TRBJ1-1 NA TRBV7-8 CASSFGTVMNTEAFF TGTGCCAGCAGCTTTGGGACGGTAATGAACACTGAAGCTTTCTTT
NA TRBJ2-1 TRBD2 TRBV2 CASLRVPGTTLLNEQFF TGTGCCAGCTTACGGGTCCCCGGGACTACCCTTCTCAATGAGCAGTTCTTC
NA TRBJ2-5 NA TRBV7-2 CASSLGGGVYETQYF TGTGCCAGCAGCTTAGGGGGCGGGGTGTATGAGACCCAGTACTTC
once TRBJ2-1 NA TRBV6-5 CASSFNHYNEQFF TGTGCCAGCAGTTTTAACCACTACAATGAGCAGTTCTTC
NA TRBJ2-4 TRBD2 TRBV6-5 CATRGDPGGRNIQYF TGTGCCACACGGGGGGATCCCGGGGGGAGAAACATTCAGTACTTC
NA TRBJ1-2 NA TRBV28 CASIPPRGGYTF TGTGCCAGCATCCCCCCCCGGGGTGGCTACACCTTC
NA TRBJ1-4 NA TRBV12-3/TRBV12-4 CASRQGGEKLFF TGTGCCAGCAGACAGGGAGGTGAAAAACTGTTTTTT
NA TRBJ2-5 NA TRBV7-2 CASSSTRGLGETQYF TGTGCCAGCAGCTCCACCCGGGGGCTTGGCGAGACCCAGTACTTC
NA TRBJ1-5 NA TRBV7-2 CASSRGYNQPQHF TGTGCCAGCAGTCGTGGGTACAATCAGCCCCAGCATTTT
NA TRBJ1-2 NA TRBV3-1/TRBV3-2 CASSPGTYGYTF TGTGCCAGCAGCCCCGGGACCTATGGCTACACCTTC
NA TRBJ1-1 NA TRBV19 CASRTEVNTEAFF TGTGCCAGTAGGACTGAAGTGAACACTGAAGCTTTCTTT
NA TRBJ2-7 NA TRBV28 CASNRAGKTGEQYF TGTGCCAGCAACAGGGCAGGGAAGACTGGGGAGCAGTACTTC